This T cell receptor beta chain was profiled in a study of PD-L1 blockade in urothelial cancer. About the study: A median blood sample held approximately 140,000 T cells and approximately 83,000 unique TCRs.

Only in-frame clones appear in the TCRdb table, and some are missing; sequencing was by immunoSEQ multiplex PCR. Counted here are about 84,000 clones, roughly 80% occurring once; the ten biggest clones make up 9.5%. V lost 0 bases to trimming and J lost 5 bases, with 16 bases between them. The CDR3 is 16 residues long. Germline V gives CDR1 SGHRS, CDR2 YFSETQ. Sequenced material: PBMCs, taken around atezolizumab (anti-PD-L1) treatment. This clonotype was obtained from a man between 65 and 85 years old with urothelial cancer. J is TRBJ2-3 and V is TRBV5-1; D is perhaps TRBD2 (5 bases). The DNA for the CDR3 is TGCGCCAGCAGCTTGGCCTCTGGTGGAGGTGTAGATACGCAGTATTTT. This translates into CASSLASGGGVDTQYF.